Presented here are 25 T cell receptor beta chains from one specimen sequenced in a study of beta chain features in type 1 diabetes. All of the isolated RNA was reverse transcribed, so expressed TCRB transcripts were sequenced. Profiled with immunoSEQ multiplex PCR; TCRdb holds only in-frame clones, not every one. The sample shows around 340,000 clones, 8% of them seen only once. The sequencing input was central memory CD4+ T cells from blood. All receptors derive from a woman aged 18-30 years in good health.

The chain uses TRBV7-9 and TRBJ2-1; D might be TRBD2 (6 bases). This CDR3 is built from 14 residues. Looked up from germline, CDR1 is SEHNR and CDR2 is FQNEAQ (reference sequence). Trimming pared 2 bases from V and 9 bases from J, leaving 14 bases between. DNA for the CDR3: TGTGCCAGCAGCTTATCCGGGACTCACGGTGAGCAGTTCTTC. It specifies CASSLSGTHGEQFF.

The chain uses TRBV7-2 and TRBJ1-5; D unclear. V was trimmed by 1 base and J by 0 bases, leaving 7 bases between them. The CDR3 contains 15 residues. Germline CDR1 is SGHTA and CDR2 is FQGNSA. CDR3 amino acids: CASSLGLDSNQPQHF. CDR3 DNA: TGTGCCAGCAGCTTAGGCCTGGATAGCAATCAGCCCCAGCATTTT.

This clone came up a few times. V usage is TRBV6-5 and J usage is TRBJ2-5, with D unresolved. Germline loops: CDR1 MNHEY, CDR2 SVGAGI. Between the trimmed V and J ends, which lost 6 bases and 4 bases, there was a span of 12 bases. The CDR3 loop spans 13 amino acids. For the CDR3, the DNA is TGTGCCAGCAGCGGCAGGAGAGCAGAGACCCAGTACTTC. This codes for CASSGRRAETQYF.

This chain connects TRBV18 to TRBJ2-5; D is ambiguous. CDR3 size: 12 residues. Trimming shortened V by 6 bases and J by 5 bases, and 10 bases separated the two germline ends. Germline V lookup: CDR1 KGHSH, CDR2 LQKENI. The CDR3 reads CASSYQIETQYF. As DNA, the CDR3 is TGTGCCAGCTCGTACCAGATCGAGACCCAGTACTTC.

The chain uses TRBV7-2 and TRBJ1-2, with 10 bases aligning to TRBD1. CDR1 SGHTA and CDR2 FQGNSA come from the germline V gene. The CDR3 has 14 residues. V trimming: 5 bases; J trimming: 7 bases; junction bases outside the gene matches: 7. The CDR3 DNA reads TGTGCCAGCAGCCCCCCTGGGACAGGGGTTGGCTACACCTTC. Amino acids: CASSPPGTGVGYTF.

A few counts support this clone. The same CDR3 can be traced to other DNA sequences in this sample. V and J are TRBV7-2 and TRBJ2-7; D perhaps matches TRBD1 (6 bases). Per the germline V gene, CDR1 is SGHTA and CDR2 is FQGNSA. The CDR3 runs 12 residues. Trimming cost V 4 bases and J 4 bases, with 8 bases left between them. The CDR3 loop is CASSSTGYEQYF. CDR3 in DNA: TGTGCCAGCAGCTCCACAGGGTACGAGCAGTACTTC.

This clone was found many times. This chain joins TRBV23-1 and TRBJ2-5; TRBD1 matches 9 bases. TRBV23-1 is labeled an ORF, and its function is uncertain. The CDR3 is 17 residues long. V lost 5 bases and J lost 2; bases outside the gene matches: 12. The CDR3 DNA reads TGCGCCAGCAGTGGCGGACAGGGGCGAACTGGACAAGAGACCCAGTACTTC. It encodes CASSGGQGRTGQETQYF.

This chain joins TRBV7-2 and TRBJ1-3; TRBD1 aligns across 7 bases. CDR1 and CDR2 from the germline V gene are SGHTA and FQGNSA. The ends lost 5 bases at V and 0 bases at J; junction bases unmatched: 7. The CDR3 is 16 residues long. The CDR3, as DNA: TGTGCCAGCAGCCAGGGACAGCCTGGCTCTGGAAACACCATATATTTT. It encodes CASSQGQPGSGNTIYF.

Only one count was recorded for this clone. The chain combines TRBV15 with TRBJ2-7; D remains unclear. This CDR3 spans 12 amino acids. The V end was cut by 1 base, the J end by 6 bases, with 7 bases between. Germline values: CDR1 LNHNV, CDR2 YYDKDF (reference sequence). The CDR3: CATSRGAREQYF. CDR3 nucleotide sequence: TGTGCCACCAGCAGAGGGGCCCGCGAGCAGTACTTC.

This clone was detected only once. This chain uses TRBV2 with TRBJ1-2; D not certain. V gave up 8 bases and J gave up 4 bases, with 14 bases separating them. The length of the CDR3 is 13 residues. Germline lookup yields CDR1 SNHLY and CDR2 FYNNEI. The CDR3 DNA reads TGTGCCAGCGAAGAGAATCTCGGCTATGGCTACACCTTC. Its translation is CASEENLGYGYTF. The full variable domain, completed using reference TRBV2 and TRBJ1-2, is EPEVTQTPSHQVTQMGQEVILRCVPISNHLYFYWYRQILGQKVEFLVSFYNNEISEKSEIFDDQFSVERPDGSNFTLKIRSTKLEDSAMYFCASEENLGYGYTFGSGTRLTVV.

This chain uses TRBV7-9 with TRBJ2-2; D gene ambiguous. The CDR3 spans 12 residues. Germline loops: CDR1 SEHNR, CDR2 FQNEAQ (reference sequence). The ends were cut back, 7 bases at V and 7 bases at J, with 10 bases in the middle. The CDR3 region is CASTLYNGELFF. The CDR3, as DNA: TGTGCCAGCACTTTATATAACGGGGAGCTGTTTTTT.

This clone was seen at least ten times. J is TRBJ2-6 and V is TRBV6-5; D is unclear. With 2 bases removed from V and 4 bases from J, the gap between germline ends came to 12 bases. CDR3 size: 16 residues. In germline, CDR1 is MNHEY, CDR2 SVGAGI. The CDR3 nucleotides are TGTGCCAGCAGTTACGTGTTTACTCCGGGGGCCAACGTCCTGACTTTC. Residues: CASSYVFTPGANVLTF.

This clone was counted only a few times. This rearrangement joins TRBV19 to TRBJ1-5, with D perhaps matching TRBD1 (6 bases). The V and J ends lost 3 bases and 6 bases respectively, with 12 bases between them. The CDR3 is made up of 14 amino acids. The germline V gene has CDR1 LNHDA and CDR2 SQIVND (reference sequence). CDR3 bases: TGTGCCAGTAGTATTGCTGGGGGCGGTCAGCCCCAGCATTTT. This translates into CASSIAGGGQPQHF.

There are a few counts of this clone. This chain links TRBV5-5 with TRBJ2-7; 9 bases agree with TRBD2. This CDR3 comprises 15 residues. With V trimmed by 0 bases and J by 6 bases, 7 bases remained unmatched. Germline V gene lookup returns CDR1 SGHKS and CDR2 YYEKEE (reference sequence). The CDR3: CASSLVLAGLGEQYF. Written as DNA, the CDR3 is TGTGCCAGCAGCTTGGTGCTAGCGGGATTGGGCGAGCAGTACTTC.

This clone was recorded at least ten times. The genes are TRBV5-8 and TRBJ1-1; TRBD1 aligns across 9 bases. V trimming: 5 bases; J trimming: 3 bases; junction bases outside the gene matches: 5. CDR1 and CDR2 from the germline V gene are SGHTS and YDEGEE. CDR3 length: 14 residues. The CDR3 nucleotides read TGTGCCAGCAGACTACAGGGGGCACACACTGAAGCTTTCTTT. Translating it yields CASRLQGAHTEAFF.

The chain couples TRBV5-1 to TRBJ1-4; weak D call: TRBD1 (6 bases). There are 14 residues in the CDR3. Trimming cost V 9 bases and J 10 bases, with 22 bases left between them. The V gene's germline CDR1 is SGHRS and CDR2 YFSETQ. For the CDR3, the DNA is TGCGCCACCAAGTTAGGGGGGTACGGTGGAAAACTGTTTTTT. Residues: CATKLGGYGGKLFF.

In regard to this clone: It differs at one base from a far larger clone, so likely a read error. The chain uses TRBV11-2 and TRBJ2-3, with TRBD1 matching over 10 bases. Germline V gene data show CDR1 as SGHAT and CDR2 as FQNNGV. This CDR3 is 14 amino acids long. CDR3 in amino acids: CASSQGQGADTQYF. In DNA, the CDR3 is TGCGCCAGCAGCCAAGGACAGGGGGCAGATACGCAGTATTTT.

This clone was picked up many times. CDR3 protein: CASSGNTYEQYF. CDR3 DNA: TGTGCCAGCAGTGGGAATACCTACGAGCAGTACTTC. The gene calls are TRBV7-2 and TRBJ2-7, with D uncertain. This CDR3 is built from 12 residues. Trimming cost V 6 bases and J 2 bases, with 8 bases left between them. The germline gives CDR1 SGHTA, CDR2 FQGNSA.

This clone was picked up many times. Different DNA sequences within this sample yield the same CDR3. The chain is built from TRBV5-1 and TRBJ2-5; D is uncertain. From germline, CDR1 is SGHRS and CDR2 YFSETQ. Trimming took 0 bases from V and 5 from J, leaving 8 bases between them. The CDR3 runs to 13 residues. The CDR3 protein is CASSLGVGETQYF. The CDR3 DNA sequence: TGCGCCAGCAGCTTGGGTGTTGGCGAGACCCAGTACTTC.

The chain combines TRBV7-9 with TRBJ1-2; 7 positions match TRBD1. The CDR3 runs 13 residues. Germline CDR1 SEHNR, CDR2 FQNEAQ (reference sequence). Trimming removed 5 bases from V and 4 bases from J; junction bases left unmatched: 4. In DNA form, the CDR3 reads TGTGCCAGCAGCACAAGGGACAGCTATGGCTACACCTTC. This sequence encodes CASSTRDSYGYTF.

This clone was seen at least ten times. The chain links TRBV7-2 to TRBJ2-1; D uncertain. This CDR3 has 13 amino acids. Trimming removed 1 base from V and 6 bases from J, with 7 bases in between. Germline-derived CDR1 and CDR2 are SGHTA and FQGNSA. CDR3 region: CASSLETFNEQFF. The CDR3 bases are TGTGCCAGCAGCTTAGAGACTTTCAATGAGCAGTTCTTC.

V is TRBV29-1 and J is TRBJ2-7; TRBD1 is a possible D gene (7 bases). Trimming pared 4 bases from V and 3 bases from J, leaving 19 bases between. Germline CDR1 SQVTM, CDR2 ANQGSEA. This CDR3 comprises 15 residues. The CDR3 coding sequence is TGCAGCGTTGCCCAGGGACAGAGGGGGGTCTACGAGCAGTACTTC. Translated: CSVAQGQRGVYEQYF.

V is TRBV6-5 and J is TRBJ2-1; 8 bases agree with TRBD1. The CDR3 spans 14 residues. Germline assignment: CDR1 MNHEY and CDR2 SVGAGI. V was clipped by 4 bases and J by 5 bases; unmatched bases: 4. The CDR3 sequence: CASSSPDRDNEQFF. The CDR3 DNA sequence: TGTGCCAGCAGTTCCCCGGACAGGGACAATGAGCAGTTCTTC.

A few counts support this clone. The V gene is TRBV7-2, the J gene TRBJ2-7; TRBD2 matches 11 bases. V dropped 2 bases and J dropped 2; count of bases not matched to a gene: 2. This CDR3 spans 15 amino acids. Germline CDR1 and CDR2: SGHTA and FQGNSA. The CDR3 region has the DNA TGTGCCAGCAGCTTACCGGGACTAGCGGCCTACGAGCAGTACTTC. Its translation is CASSLPGLAAYEQYF.

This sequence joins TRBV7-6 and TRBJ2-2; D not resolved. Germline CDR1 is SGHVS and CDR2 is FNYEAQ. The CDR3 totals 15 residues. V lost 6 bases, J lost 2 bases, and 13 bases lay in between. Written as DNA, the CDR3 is TGTGCCAGCAGTTCCAGCCCGCTTAACACCGGGGAGCTGTTTTTT. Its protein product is CASSSSPLNTGELFF.